Each of the 27 T cell receptor beta chains below was sequenced from the same sample in a study of CD4 T cells in relation to SARS-CoV-2 and coronaviruses (dated by TCRdb to about 2021). The library was generated by the immunoSEQ multiplex PCR assay. Here the immuneACCESS table is served through TCRdb, limited to in-frame sequences with V and J called. Missing clones are a known gap in these copies; in checked studies unresolved V genes cover under half, and the rest lacks a known reason. This sample has about 36,000 clones in its table, and around 77% of those were observed once. The top ten constitute just over 20% of the sample. What these receptors recognize is not known. The sequencing input was memory CD4+ T cells from PBMCs, cultured in vitro. The cell subset or site label here, explained by the study, means: memory (non-naive) CD4+ T cells. The receptors were gathered from an adult with COVID-19.

The table lists this clone with a count of one. This rearrangement joins TRBV3-1 (or the pseudogene TRBV3-2) to TRBJ2-3, with D hard to call. The CDR3 totals 14 residues. Germline V gene lookup returns CDR1 LGHDT and CDR2 YNNKEL (reference sequence). V dropped 6 bases and J dropped 0 bases, with 10 bases sitting between them. The CDR3 nucleotides read TGTGCCAGCAGGGCGAGACAAAGCACAGATACGCAGTATTTT. Its protein is CASRARQSTDTQYF.

This clone was observed a handful of times. V usage is TRBV6-4 and J usage is TRBJ2-3; 7 nucleotides align to TRBD1. This CDR3 is 14 amino acids long. After removal of 0 bases from V and 4 bases from J, the junction contained 1 base not matched to a gene. Germline V gives CDR1 MRHNA, CDR2 SNTAGT. The CDR3 here is CASSDSTGPDTQYF. CDR3 nucleotide sequence: TGTGCCAGCAGTGACTCGACAGGGCCAGATACGCAGTATTTT.

This clone was found a few times. The junction departs from germline at one end; a sequencing error may be responsible. The chain is built from TRBV16 and TRBJ1-1; 7 nucleotides align to TRBD1. The CDR3 extends over 12 amino acids. Germline CDR1 is KGHSY and CDR2 is FQNENV. The CDR3 region has the DNA TGCGCATCCAGACAGGGGAACACTGAAGCTTTCTTT. Translation gives CASRQGNTEAFF.

The J gene is TRBJ2-2, the V gene TRBV7-6; perhaps TRBD1 as D (5 bases). V was shortened by 2 bases and J by 5 bases, with 12 bases between the two germline ends. The CDR3 sequence is 15 residues long. From germline, CDR1 is SGHVS and CDR2 FNYEAQ. Written as DNA, the CDR3 is TGTGCCAGCAGCTTAACCGAGACAGCAACCGGGGAGCTGTTTTTT. Translating gives CASSLTETATGELFF.

This clone occurred a few times. The chain carries TRBV4-2 and TRBJ2-7; the match to TRBD2 covers 15 bases. The germline V gene has CDR1 LGHNA and CDR2 YNFKEQ. The CDR3 is 18 residues long. V lost 4 bases, J lost 1 base, and 8 bases stayed unmatched. The CDR3 spells CASSLGTSGRTVSYEQYF. CDR3 sequence (DNA): TGTGCCAGCAGCCTGGGGACTAGCGGGAGGACGGTATCCTACGAGCAGTACTTC.

V usage is TRBV28 and J usage is TRBJ2-7; 11 bases match TRBD2. The V gene end was trimmed by 11 bases and the J gene end by 3 bases; junction bases not matched to a gene: 21. The CDR3 has 18 amino acids. Germline CDR1 is MDHEN and CDR2 is SYDVKM. The CDR3 region has the DNA TGTGCCGCGTCCCTTGCTAGCGGGAGGACATCAGGCGTCTACGAGCAGTACTTC. Amino acids: CAASLASGRTSGVYEQYF.

This chain links TRBV3-1 (or the pseudogene TRBV3-2) with TRBJ1-1; D unresolved. CDR1 LGHDT and CDR2 YNNKEL come from the germline V gene (reference sequence). The CDR3 sequence is 12 residues long. Trimming took off 0 bases at V and 10 bases at J, with 9 bases between the two ends. Here the CDR3 DNA reads TGTGCCAGCAGCCAAGAGTCAGCTGGAGCTTTCTTT. This codes for CASSQESAGAFF.

Only a few counts were recorded for this clone. The rearrangement joins TRBV7-8 to TRBJ1-5, with unresolved D. CDR1 and CDR2 (germline): SGHVS, FQNEAQ. The CDR3 runs 15 residues. V was shortened by 3 bases and J by 1 base, with 10 bases between the two germline ends. CDR3 coding DNA: TGTGCCAGCAGCTTCAACGAGGGAAGCAATCAGCCCCAGCATTTT. This codes for CASSFNEGSNQPQHF.

This sequence joins TRBV14 and TRBJ2-5; perhaps TRBD2 as D (5 bases). V dropped 1 base and J dropped 5 bases, with 17 bases sitting between them. The CDR3 covers 16 residues. Germline loops: CDR1 SGHDN, CDR2 FVKESK. CDR3 residues: CASSQVRGMGSETQYF. The CDR3 coding sequence is TGTGCCAGCAGCCAAGTGCGAGGGATGGGATCTGAGACCCAGTACTTC.

The chain recombines TRBV19 with TRBJ2-3, with D uncertain. The CDR3 is 17 amino acids. Trimming removed 2 bases from V and 0 bases from J, with 15 bases in between. Germline V gene data show CDR1 as LNHDA and CDR2 as SQIVND (reference sequence). CDR3 sequence reads: CASSIRRTSTSTDTQYF. The CDR3 nucleotides are TGTGCCAGTAGTATAAGGCGGACCTCTACTAGCACAGATACGCAGTATTTT.

In regard to this clone: At one end the junction does not follow the germline gene, possibly because of a read error. The chain employs TRBV11-3 and TRBJ1-1; a possible D gene is TRBD1 (5 bases). In germline, CDR1 is SGHNT, CDR2 YENEEA. The CDR3 extends over 16 amino acids. In DNA form, the CDR3 reads TGTGCCAGCAACTTAGATGGAAGGGGCGGAAGTACTGAAGCTTTCTTT. Encoded protein: CASNLDGRGGSTEAFF.

V gene TRBV20-1 combines with J gene TRBJ1-1; D gene ambiguous. CDR3 length: 11 residues. V was cut by 5 bases and J by 2 bases, with 6 bases left in between. In germline, CDR1 is DFQATT, CDR2 SNEGSKA (reference sequence). The CDR3 DNA is TGCAGTGCTGGCGGCAACACTGAAGCTTTCTTT. As protein: CSAGGNTEAFF.

This chain uses TRBV18 with TRBJ2-3, with D perhaps matching TRBD2 (5 bases). The CDR3 is 19 amino acids. V was shortened by 2 bases and J by 3 bases, with 24 bases between the two germline ends. The V gene's germline CDR1 is KGHSH and CDR2 LQKENI. The CDR3 bases are TGTGCCAGCTCACCAGGACTCCAAGCCGGCACCCCCAAGACAGATACGCAGTATTTT. As protein: CASSPGLQAGTPKTDTQYF.

The chain recombines TRBV19 with TRBJ1-5, with 10 positions matching TRBD1. CDR3 length equals 14 residues. The junction had 1 base not matched to a gene; V was cut back by 6 bases and J by 2 bases. Germline V lookup: CDR1 LNHDA, CDR2 SQIVND (reference sequence). CDR3 region: CASRGQGGNQPQHF. DNA of the CDR3: TGTGCCAGTAGAGGACAGGGGGGCAATCAGCCCCAGCATTTT.

V gene TRBV20-1 combines with J gene TRBJ2-5; D is possibly TRBD1 (5 bases). Trimming left V 3 bases short and J 5 bases short, with 13 bases between. This CDR3 has 13 amino acids. In germline, CDR1 is DFQATT, CDR2 SNEGSKA (reference sequence). In DNA form, the CDR3 reads TGCAGTGCTAGTGCAGGGTTATGGGAGACCCAGTACTTC. Translation: CSASAGLWETQYF.

This rearrangement joins TRBV18 to TRBJ2-5; D assignment may be TRBD1 or TRBD2 (5 bases each). V was shortened by 0 bases and J by 1 base, with 6 bases between the two germline ends. Germline lookup yields CDR1 KGHSH and CDR2 LQKENI. The CDR3 runs 14 residues. The CDR3 nucleotides read TGTGCCAGCTCACCACCGGGACCCCAAGAGACCCAGTACTTC. Its translation: CASSPPGPQETQYF. Together with reference TRBV18 and TRBJ2-5, the CDR3 gives the full variable domain: NAGVMQNPRHLVRRRGQEARLRCSPMKGHSHVYWYRQLPEEGLKFMVYLQKENIIDESGMPKERFSAEFPKEGPSILRIQQVVRGDSAAYFCASSPPGPQETQYFGPGTRLLVL.

V usage is TRBV24-1 and J usage is TRBJ2-2; TRBD2 matches 8 bases. CDR1 is KGHDR, CDR2 SFDVKD, per germline. V shed 9 bases, J shed 0 bases, and the junction held 5 bases outside the gene matches. This CDR3 spans 15 amino acids. The CDR3, as DNA: TGTGCCACCCAGACGGGGGGGGCGAACACCGGGGAGCTGTTTTTT. The encoded protein is CATQTGGANTGELFF.

The rearrangement uses TRBV15 and TRBJ2-7; 8 bases are a match to TRBD2. CDR1 is LNHNV and CDR2 is YYDKDF in the germline V gene (reference sequence). Germline trimming cut 0 bases from V and 3 bases from J; bases unmatched to any gene: 10. The CDR3 length is 17 residues. CDR3 region: CATSRDMSGSVHYEQYF. The CDR3 DNA reads TGTGCCACCAGCAGAGATATGAGCGGGAGCGTCCACTACGAGCAGTACTTC.

This sequence joins TRBV9 and TRBJ2-3; 7 bases are a match to TRBD1. CDR3 length: 15 amino acids. The V segment lost 4 bases and the J segment 0 bases; nucleotides outside the gene matches: 5. The germline V gene has CDR1 SGDLS and CDR2 YYNGEE. The CDR3 bases are TGTGCCAGCAGCCGACGGACAGGTAGCACAGATACGCAGTATTTT. Translated: CASSRRTGSTDTQYF.

The chain employs TRBV6-5 and TRBJ2-1; unclear D gene. This CDR3 comprises 11 residues. CDR1 and CDR2 (germline): MNHEY, SVGAGI. Deletions cut 8 bases from V and 2 bases from J, with 4 bases between. The CDR3 reads CASGTYNEQFF. Written as DNA, the CDR3 is TGTGCCAGCGGGACCTACAATGAGCAGTTCTTC.

The chain recombines TRBV6-4 with TRBJ2-1; D remains ambiguous. Trimming removed 5 bases from V and 9 bases from J, with 14 bases in between. CDR3 length: 13 amino acids. Germline CDR1 and CDR2: MRHNA and SNTAGT. The CDR3 DNA follows: TGTGCCAGCAGTTCCGGATTCTCGGGTGAGCAGTTCTTC. The encoded protein is CASSSGFSGEQFF.

In its sample, this clone was seen once. The chain uses TRBV14 and TRBJ2-7; possibly TRBD2 for D (5 bases). Between the trimmed V and J ends, which lost 3 bases and 6 bases, there was a span of 6 bases. The CDR3 runs 11 residues. Germline CDR1 reads SGHDN; CDR2 reads FVKESK. CDR3 protein: CASSHTSEQYF. The DNA of the CDR3 is TGTGCCAGCAGCCACACTAGCGAGCAGTACTTC.

J is TRBJ2-5 and V is TRBV24-1, with D maybe TRBD2 (5 bases). The CDR3 totals 15 residues. The germline V and J ends were trimmed by 5 bases and 0 bases, with 12 bases remaining between them. Germline CDR1 reads KGHDR; CDR2 reads SFDVKD. Here the CDR3 DNA reads TGTGCCACCAGTGGCTCTGCGGACTACCAAGAGACCCAGTACTTC. Translated, it gives CATSGSADYQETQYF.

The chain joins TRBV28 to TRBJ2-1; D is ambiguous. V lost 6 bases to trimming and J lost 5 bases, with 14 bases between them. The CDR3 has 14 amino acids. The V gene's germline CDR1 is MDHEN and CDR2 SYDVKM. CDR3 DNA sequence: TGTGCCAGCAGCAGCGCCGGTCCCAACAATGAGCAGTTCTTC. It translates to CASSSAGPNNEQFF.

A few counts support this clone. One junction end does not reproduce the germline sequence, and a read error may be involved. V and J are TRBV2 and TRBJ2-7; maybe TRBD1 (6 bases). The CDR3 length is 15 residues. Germline V gene lookup returns CDR1 SNHLY and CDR2 FYNNEI. CDR3 DNA: TGTGCCAACAGTGAAGCAGGGGTAACTACTTACGAGCAGTACTTC. This gives the protein CANSEAGVTTYEQYF.

The chain links TRBV7-9 to TRBJ1-1; D is unclear. The CDR3 is 13 residues long. Germline CDR1 is SEHNR and CDR2 is FQNEAQ (reference sequence). V was cut by 5 bases and J by 1 base, with 8 bases left in between. The chain's CDR3 is CASSLQENTEAFF. In DNA, the CDR3 is TGTGCCAGCAGCCTCCAGGAGAACACTGAAGCTTTCTTT.

The chain links TRBV11-2 to TRBJ2-5, with 9 bases aligning to TRBD2. The germline V gene encodes CDR1 SGHAT and CDR2 FQNNGV. This CDR3 has 18 amino acids. V lost 6 bases and J lost 6; bases outside the gene matches: 20. CDR3: CASRKPTGGRAIFQTQYF. The DNA for the CDR3 is TGTGCCAGCAGGAAACCAACGGGCGGGAGGGCCATTTTTCAGACCCAGTACTTC.